These T cell receptor beta chains were read from a single sample in a study of blood T cell repertoires in COVID-19. Produced via immunoSEQ multiplex PCR; TCRdb's table is partial and in-frame only. The data show 100,000 to 150,000 clones, with over 70% seen just once and 3.8% held by the top ten. The sample was peripheral blood. The receptors originated from a woman aged 50 to 65 with acute or convalescent COVID-19. CDR3s include the opening cysteine and the closing phenylalanine or tryptophan. The order of the fields is V gene, CDR3 protein.

v_gene: TRBV27
CDR3aa: CASSQTGRGTYEQYF

v_gene: TRBV3-1/TRBV3-2
CDR3aa: CASSLGSTGELFF

v_gene: TRBV4-2
CDR3aa: CASSQEPPRGRPYGYTF

v_gene: TRBV10-3
CDR3aa: CAISETGYTGELFF

v_gene: TRBV19
CDR3aa: CASSIDEGDTEAFF

v_gene: TRBV11-2
CDR3aa: CASRRPGGGSTDTQYF

v_gene: TRBV5-4
CDR3aa: CASSPPGGSGNTIYF

v_gene: TRBV20-1
CDR3aa: CSAEGRNEQFF

v_gene: TRBV6-1
CDR3aa: CASSPASGPDTQYF

v_gene: TRBV6-5
CDR3aa: CASSYGTGVNTF

v_gene: TRBV10-2
CDR3aa: CASSDRLAGPTDEQFF

v_gene: TRBV7-9
CDR3aa: CASSSLQRRGGEKLFF

v_gene: TRBV24-1
CDR3aa: CATSDTGGLYNEQFF

v_gene: TRBV28
CDR3aa: CASSFLYRSNQPQHF

v_gene: TRBV30
CDR3aa: CAWSLYNEQFF

v_gene: TRBV4-2
CDR3aa: CASSHITPTGGVTNEKLFF

v_gene: TRBV29-1
CDR3aa: CSVEVGLAGEEQFF

v_gene: TRBV21-1
CDR3aa: CASSKQVLAGGPYEQYF

v_gene: TRBV5-4
CDR3aa: CASSFLPLAGQETQYF

v_gene: TRBV10-3
CDR3aa: CAISESGRLADTQYF

v_gene: TRBV4-1
CDR3aa: CASSQLGLSTDTQYF

v_gene: TRBV5-4
CDR3aa: CASSLPGTGSSYGYTF

v_gene: TRBV6-5
CDR3aa: CASTRGLSTDTQYF

v_gene: TRBV7-3
CDR3aa: CASSRLGGAATGELFF

v_gene: TRBV3-1/TRBV3-2
CDR3aa: CASRLQGKGGNTIYF

v_gene: TRBV12-3/TRBV12-4
CDR3aa: CASSSLGNEQFF

v_gene: TRBV19
CDR3aa: CASSWTSGGNTGELFF

v_gene: TRBV2
CDR3aa: CASSPPVGTGNEKLFF

v_gene: TRBV28
CDR3aa: CASSPGGDSNQPQHF